This T cell receptor beta chain was observed in a study of T-cell memory formation after mild COVID-19. General study results and limits: Among contracting clones, CD4+ were mainly CM/EM and CD8+ enriched in EMRA.

This CDR3 is 12 amino acids long. Germline V gene data show CDR1 as SEHNR and CDR2 as FQNEAQ (reference sequence). Trimming took 5 bases from V and 4 from J, leaving 9 bases between them. Constant-segment primers and 5'RACE yielded cDNA libraries for TCR alpha and TCR beta, each carrying sample barcodes and UMIs. One entry per CDR3 protein, called by TCRdb with MiXCR from the 5' RACE reads. The table has 200,000 to 300,000 distinct CDR3 sequences, around 17% seen once. To note about this clonotype: What it recognizes is unknown.

The sequencing input was PBMCs or a T cell subset sorted from them (not recorded which). This sequence originates from a man between 18 and 29 years old who had mild COVID-19 (a few samples of this study predate the infection). Cell type and time point are not known. The rearrangement uses TRBV7-9 and TRBJ2-7; D unresolved. CDR3 DNA: TGTGCCAGCAGCCCAACCTCATACGAGCAGTACTTC. Its protein product is CASSPTSYEQYF.